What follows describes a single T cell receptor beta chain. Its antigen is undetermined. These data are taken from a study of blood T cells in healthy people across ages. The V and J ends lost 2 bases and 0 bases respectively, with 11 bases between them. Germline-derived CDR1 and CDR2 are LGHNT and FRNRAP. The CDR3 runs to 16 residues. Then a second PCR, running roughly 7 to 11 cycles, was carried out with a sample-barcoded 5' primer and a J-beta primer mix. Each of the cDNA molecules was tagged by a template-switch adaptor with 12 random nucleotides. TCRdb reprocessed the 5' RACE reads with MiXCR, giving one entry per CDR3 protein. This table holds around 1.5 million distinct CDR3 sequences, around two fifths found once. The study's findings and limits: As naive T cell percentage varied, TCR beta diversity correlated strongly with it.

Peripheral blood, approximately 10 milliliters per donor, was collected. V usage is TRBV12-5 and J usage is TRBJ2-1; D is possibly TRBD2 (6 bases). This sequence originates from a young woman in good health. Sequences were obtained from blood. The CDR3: CASGLMASASYNEQFF. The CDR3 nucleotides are TGTGCTAGTGGTTTGATGGCTAGCGCCTCCTACAATGAGCAGTTCTTC. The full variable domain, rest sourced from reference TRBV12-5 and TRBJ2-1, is DARVTQTPRHKVTEMGQEVTMRCQPILGHNTVFWYRQTMMQGLELLAYFRNRAPLDDSGMPKDRFSAEMPDATLATLKIQPSEPRDSAVYFCASGLMASASYNEQFFGPGTRLTVL.